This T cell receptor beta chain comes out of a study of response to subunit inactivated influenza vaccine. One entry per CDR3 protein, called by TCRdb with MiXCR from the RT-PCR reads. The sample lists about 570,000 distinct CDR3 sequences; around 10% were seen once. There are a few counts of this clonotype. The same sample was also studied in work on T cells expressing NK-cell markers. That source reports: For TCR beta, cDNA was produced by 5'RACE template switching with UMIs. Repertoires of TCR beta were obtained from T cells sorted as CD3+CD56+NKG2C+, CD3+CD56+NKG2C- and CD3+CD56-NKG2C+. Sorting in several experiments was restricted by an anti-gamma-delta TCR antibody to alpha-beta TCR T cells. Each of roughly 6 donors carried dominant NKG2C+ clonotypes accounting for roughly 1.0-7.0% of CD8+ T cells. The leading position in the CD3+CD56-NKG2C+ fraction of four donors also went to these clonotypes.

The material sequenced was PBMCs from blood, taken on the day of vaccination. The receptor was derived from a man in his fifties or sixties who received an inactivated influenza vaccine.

CDR3 coding DNA: TGTGCCACCAGTGACGCAGCCGGGACAGGACTAAATGAGCAGTTCTTC. This encodes CATSDAAGTGLNEQFF. The genes are TRBV24-1 and TRBJ2-1; 8 bases are shared with TRBD1. There are 16 residues in the CDR3. Trimming removed 4 bases from V and 7 bases from J; junction bases left unmatched: 11. Per germline, CDR1 KGHDR and CDR2 SFDVKD.